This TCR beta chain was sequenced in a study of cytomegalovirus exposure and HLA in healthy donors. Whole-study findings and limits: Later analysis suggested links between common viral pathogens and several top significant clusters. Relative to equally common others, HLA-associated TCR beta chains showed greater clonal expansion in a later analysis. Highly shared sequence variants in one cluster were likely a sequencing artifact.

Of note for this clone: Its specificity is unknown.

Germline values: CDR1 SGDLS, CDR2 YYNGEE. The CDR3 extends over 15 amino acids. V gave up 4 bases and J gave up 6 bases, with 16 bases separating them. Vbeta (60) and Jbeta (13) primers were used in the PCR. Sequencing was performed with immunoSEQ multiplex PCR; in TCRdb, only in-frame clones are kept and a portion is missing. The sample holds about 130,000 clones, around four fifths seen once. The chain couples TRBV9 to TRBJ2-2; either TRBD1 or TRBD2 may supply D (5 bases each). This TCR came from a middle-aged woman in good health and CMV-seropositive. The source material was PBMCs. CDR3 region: CASSLEGPGAGELFF. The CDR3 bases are TGTGCCAGCAGCCTAGAGGGGCCCGGCGCCGGGGAGCTGTTTTTT. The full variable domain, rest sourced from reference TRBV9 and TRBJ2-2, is DSGVTQTPKHLITATGQRVTLRCSPRSGDLSVYWYQQSLDQGLQFLIQYYNGEERAKGNILERFSAQQFPDLHSELNLSSLELGDSALYFCASSLEGPGAGELFFGEGSRLTVL.